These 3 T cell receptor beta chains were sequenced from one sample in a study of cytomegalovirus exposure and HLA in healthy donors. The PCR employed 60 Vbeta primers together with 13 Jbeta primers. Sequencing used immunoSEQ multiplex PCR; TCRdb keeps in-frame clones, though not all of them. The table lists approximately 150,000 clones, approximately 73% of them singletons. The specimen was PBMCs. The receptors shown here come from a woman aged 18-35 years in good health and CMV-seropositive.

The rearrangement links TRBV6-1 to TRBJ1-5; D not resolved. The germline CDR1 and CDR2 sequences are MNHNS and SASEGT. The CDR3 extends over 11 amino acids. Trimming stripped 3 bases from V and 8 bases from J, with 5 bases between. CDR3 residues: CASSERKPQHF. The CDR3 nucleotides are TGTGCCAGCAGTGAGCGGAAGCCCCAGCATTTT.

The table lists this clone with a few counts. The CDR3 sequence: CASSLVGYWNEQFF. CDR3 DNA sequence: TGTGCCAGCAGCTTGGTCGGGTACTGGAATGAGCAGTTCTTC. The V gene is TRBV5-6, the J gene TRBJ2-1; D gene unclear. The ends were cut back, 0 bases at V and 7 bases at J, with 11 bases in the middle. Germline V gene sequence: CDR1 SGHDT, CDR2 YYEEEE. This CDR3 is 14 amino acids long.

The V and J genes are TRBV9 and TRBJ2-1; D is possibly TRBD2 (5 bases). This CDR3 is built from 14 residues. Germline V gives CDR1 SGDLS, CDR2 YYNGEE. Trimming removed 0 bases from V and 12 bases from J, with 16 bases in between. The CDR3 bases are TGTGCCAGCAGCGTAGGGACCAGCGGACGGGGGCAGTTCTTC. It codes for CASSVGTSGRGQFF.